This TCR beta chain was recorded in a study of PD-1 blockade in classical Hodgkin lymphoma. Per the germline V gene, CDR1 is MNHNS and CDR2 is SASEGT. V was pared by 1 base and J by 0 bases, with 10 bases between. The length of the CDR3 is 16 residues. The study's findings and limits: Relapsed/refractory patients reportedly had lower baseline diversity than newly diagnosed patients. Patients starting nivolumab under 1 year after ASCT were excluded.

Time point: cycle 4 day 1 (C4D1), after less than 7 weeks of nivolumab. Brentuximab vedotin exposure varied, and every patient relapsed after autologous stem cell transplantation. As concerns this clone: Its antigen is still unknown.

The table came from immunoSEQ multiplex PCR; TCRdb's copy has only in-frame clones and leaves some out. Of tens of thousands of clones listed, nearly 80% were seen once; the top ten hold around 19%. Sequencing used peripheral blood mononuclear cells (PBMCs), obtained before the fourth cycle of nivolumab. The chain employs TRBV6-1 and TRBJ1-3; no clear D. The receptor was derived from a human donor with classical Hodgkin lymphoma. The DNA of the CDR3 is TGTGCCAGCAGTGAAGGAGCGGCTTACTCTGGAAACACCATATATTTT. Translation gives CASSEGAAYSGNTIYF.